This T cell receptor (beta chain) was identified in a study of memory CD4+ T cells and cytomegalovirus serostatus. Points from the study as a whole: Each of approximately 70 CMV-associated TCRbeta sequences occurred in one to five individuals.

Concerning this clone: The antigen remains undetermined.

V lost 5 bases, J lost 10 bases, and 5 bases stayed unmatched. Germline values: CDR1 SNHLY, CDR2 FYNNEI. The CDR3 totals 13 residues. Clones were read by immunoSEQ multiplex PCR, and TCRdb kept only the in-frame ones, dropping some. The data contain some 73,000 clones, roughly three quarters of them singletons. The sort gate was single viable CD3+CD4+CD8-CD45RO+ cells for memory CD4+ T cells. The sequence derives from an adult in good health and CMV-seropositive. The chain combines TRBV2 with TRBJ1-6, with TRBD1 identical over 7 bases. Sequenced sample: memory CD4+ T cells from blood. CDR3 bases: TGTGCCAGCAGTACAGGGGTTGAGTCACCCCTCCACTTT. Its protein is CASSTGVESPLHF.